Below, one TCR beta chain is given with its context. Its antigen is still unknown. One base away lies a much larger clone, so this may be a sequencing read error. TCR beta CDR3 regions were amplified from RNA transcripts. When the TCR CDR3 underwent first-round RT-PCR, the HTBI primer set was used. A single record per CDR3 protein comes from TCRdb applying MiXCR to the multiplex PCR reads. Of some 620,000 distinct CDR3 sequences listed, around 16% are singletons. Diagnosis rested on symptoms, serum thyroxine and TRAb, thyroid ultrasound, and orbital computed tomography. Germline-derived CDR1 and CDR2 are MNHEY and SVGEGT. The CDR3 loop spans 13 amino acids. J lost 9 bases, V lost 7 bases, and 12 bases had no gene match. These data come from a study of T cells in Graves' hyperthyroidism and ophthalmopathy. Study outcomes and limitations: Most thyroid clonotypes that were expanded above 0.001 also turned up in blood.

The sample comprised blood. This TCR was sampled from a young woman with Graves' hyperthyroidism. The rearrangement uses TRBV6-2 or TRBV6-3 and TRBJ2-7; TRBD1 matches 7 bases. The CDR3 sequence is CASKSGTSGGQYF. The CDR3 nucleotides read TGTGCCAGCAAGTCCGGGACCTCAGGGGGGCAGTACTTC.